This TCR beta chain was captured in a study of T-cell memory formation after mild COVID-19. Turning to the study itself: Clusters were largely donor specific.

TCRdb ran MiXCR on the 5' RACE reads and lists one entry per CDR3 protein. The sample shows 170,000 or so distinct CDR3 sequences, around 30% of them seen only once. Comments on this clonotype: What it recognizes is unknown.

Study-wide findings and caveats: Cross-reactive memory apparently joined, as some responding clones appeared in pre-infection memory. Clones which contracted sat mainly in CM and EM if CD4+, and in EMRA if CD8+.

Germline V gene data show CDR1 as SGDLS and CDR2 as YYNGEE. V was clipped by 2 bases and J by 9 bases, with 18 bases between them. The CDR3 has 14 amino acids. The V and J genes are TRBV9 and TRBJ2-7; tentatively, D is TRBD2 (5 bases). Sequencing input: PBMCs or a T cell subset sorted from them (not recorded which). The clonotype was recovered from an adult woman who had mild COVID-19 (a few samples of this study predate the infection). Cell type and time point are not known. The CDR3 reads CASSVGDGGWGQYF. CDR3 sequence (DNA): TGTGCCAGCAGCGTTGGGGATGGAGGATGGGGGCAGTACTTC.